The entry below describes one TCR beta chain. Its antigen remains unidentified. The source of the sample is a study of cytomegalovirus exposure and HLA in healthy donors. Study-wide results and caveats: Cytomegalovirus association was assigned to about 180 TCR beta chains.

Trimming took off 0 bases at V and 2 bases at J, with 7 bases between the two ends. CDR1 is KGHSH and CDR2 is LQKENI in the germline V gene. CDR3 length equals 14 residues. Primers for the PCR totalled 60 Vbeta and 13 Jbeta. The protocol was immunoSEQ multiplex PCR, while the TCRdb copy is restricted to in-frame clones and leaves out a portion. This sample's table reports about 99,000 clones. The chain couples TRBV18 to TRBJ1-1; TRBD1 might be the D (5 bases). Sequencing was carried out using PBMCs. This receptor was obtained from a man in his forties or fifties in good health and CMV-seronegative. The CDR3 loop is CASSPPRGNTEAFF. Here the CDR3 DNA reads TGTGCCAGCTCACCACCTAGGGGAAACACTGAAGCTTTCTTT.